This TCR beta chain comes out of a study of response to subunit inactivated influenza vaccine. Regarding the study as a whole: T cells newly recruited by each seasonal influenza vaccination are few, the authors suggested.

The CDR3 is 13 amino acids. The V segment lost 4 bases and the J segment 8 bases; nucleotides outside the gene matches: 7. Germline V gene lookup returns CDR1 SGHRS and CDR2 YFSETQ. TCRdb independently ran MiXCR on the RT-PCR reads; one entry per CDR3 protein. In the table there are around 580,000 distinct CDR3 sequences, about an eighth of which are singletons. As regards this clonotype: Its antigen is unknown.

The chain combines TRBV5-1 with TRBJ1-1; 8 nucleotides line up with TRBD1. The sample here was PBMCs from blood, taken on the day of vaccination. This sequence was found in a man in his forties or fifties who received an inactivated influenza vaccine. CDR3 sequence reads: CASSRQGSEEAFF. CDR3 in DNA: TGCGCCAGCAGCAGACAGGGGTCCGAGGAAGCTTTCTTT. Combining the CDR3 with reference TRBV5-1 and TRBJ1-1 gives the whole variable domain KAGVTQTPRYLIKTRGQQVTLSCSPISGHRSVSWYQQTPGQGLQFLFEYFSETQRNKGNFPGRFSGRQFSNSRSEMNVSTLELGDSALYLCASSRQGSEEAFFGQGTRLTVV.